The 7 T cell receptor beta chains below come from one sample, sequenced in a study of Ad26.COV2.S vaccination and SARS-CoV-2 variants. The treatment was: some 19 received Ad26.COV2.S at low or high dose, single or two shots; 5 received placebo; per-sample allocation not given. Collection of the samples took place on day 63 after the first injection of vaccine or placebo. The protocol was immunoSEQ multiplex PCR, while the TCRdb copy is restricted to in-frame clones and leaves out a portion. The data contain a few hundred thousand clones, roughly 90% of them singletons. The material sequenced was peripheral blood, taken in a trial of Ad26.COV2.S vaccine versus placebo. The receptors were gathered from a person aged 18-65 years who received the Ad26.COV2.S COVID-19 vaccine or a placebo.

The rearrangement uses TRBV4-1 and TRBJ1-4; TRBD1 is a possible D gene (6 bases). The V and J ends lost 5 bases and 7 bases respectively, with 14 bases between them. Germline CDR1 reads MGHRA; CDR2 reads YSYEKL. The CDR3 runs 14 residues. The DNA of the CDR3 is TGCGCCAGCAGCTGGACAGACCAGGGTGAAAAACTGTTTTTT. Translated, it gives CASSWTDQGEKLFF.

J is TRBJ2-7 and V is TRBV4-1, with 11 nucleotides matching TRBD1. Germline trimming cut 3 bases from V and 1 base from J; bases unmatched to any gene: 5. CDR3 length equals 16 residues. From germline, CDR1 is MGHRA and CDR2 YSYEKL. CDR3 amino acids: CASSQVGTGGSYEQYF. The DNA of the CDR3 is TGCGCCAGCAGCCAGGTGGGGACAGGGGGTTCCTACGAGCAGTACTTC.

The V and J genes are TRBV5-4 and TRBJ2-7, with D tentatively TRBD2 (6 bases). V lost 4 bases and J lost 2, with 13 bases in between. The CDR3 is made up of 14 amino acids. From germline, CDR1 is SGHNT and CDR2 YYREEE (reference sequence). The DNA for the CDR3 is TGTGCCAGCAGCAGTCGGGGGAGTCCCTACGAGCAGTACTTC. Protein sequence: CASSSRGSPYEQYF.

This sequence joins TRBV19 and TRBJ2-4; D may be TRBD2 (6 bases). This CDR3 has 15 residues. V gave up 7 bases and J gave up 2 bases, with 15 bases separating them. Germline V gene data show CDR1 as LNHDA and CDR2 as SQIVND (reference sequence). The CDR3 region has the DNA TGTGCCAGTACCACAGGCCGCGGGACCAAAAACATTCAGTACTTC. Encoded protein: CASTTGRGTKNIQYF.

The chain carries TRBV11-2 and TRBJ2-3; 12 bases fit TRBD2. CDR1 and CDR2 (germline): SGHAT, FQNNGV. The V and J ends lost 4 bases and 8 bases, in that order; junction bases with no gene match: 10. The CDR3 is 16 amino acids. The CDR3 nucleotides read TGTGCCAGCAGCTCCCCGGAGAAGGGACTAGCGGGTACGCAGTATTTT. This sequence encodes CASSSPEKGLAGTQYF. Full variable domain (outside the CDR3, taken from reference TRBV11-2 and TRBJ2-3): EAGVAQSPRYKIIEKRQSVAFWCNPISGHATLYWYQQILGQGPKLLIQFQNNGVVDDSQLPKDRFSAERLKGVDSTLKIQPAKLEDSAVYLCASSSPEKGLAGTQYFGPGTRLTVL.

V gene TRBV29-1 combines with J gene TRBJ2-7; D unclear. The CDR3 spans 15 residues. From germline, CDR1 is SQVTM and CDR2 ANQGSEA. V lost 5 bases, J lost 1 base, and 18 bases lay in between. The CDR3 is CSVISRLLSSYEQYF. The CDR3 DNA reads TGCAGCGTTATCTCAAGGTTATTATCTTCCTACGAGCAGTACTTC.

This chain links TRBV7-9 with TRBJ1-2; no clear D gene. The CDR3 totals 13 residues. The V gene lost 1 base and the J gene lost 9 bases, with 12 bases spanning the gap. Germline-derived CDR1 and CDR2 are SEHNR and FQNEAQ (reference sequence). CDR3: CASSLVSLVSYTF. DNA of the CDR3: TGTGCCAGCAGCTTAGTTAGTTTGGTCAGCTACACCTTC.